The 27 T cell receptor beta chains reported below all come from one sample, sequenced in a study of T cell clusters in autoimmune cytopenias. Multiplex touch-down PCR amplified TRB using TRB-A and TRB-B pools in one tube. Following a re-call of the multiplex PCR reads, TCRdb has one entry per CDR3 protein and lacks DNA. The data include under 8,500 distinct CDR3 sequences; the top ten clones carry 9.9%. Each sample's input was about 270 ng genomic DNA, 38,000 or so genome equivalents. The data were also submitted as part of a second study, on T cell repertoires in aging, cancer and after chemotherapy.

Sequenced input: peripheral blood. The receptors were gathered from a human donor in good health.

In terms of frequency, this clonotype is large. The chain uses TRBV29-1 and TRBJ2-1. Germline CDR1 reads SQVTM; CDR2 reads ANQGSEA. The CDR3 loop spans 14 amino acids. This CDR3 reads CSVVITSAYNEQFF.

Measured by frequency, this clonotype is medium-sized (0.01 to 0.1%). This chain connects TRBV29-1 to TRBJ1-2; TCRdb's D call, TRBD1, is unchecked because there is no DNA. The CDR3 runs 14 residues. Germline CDR1 SQVTM, CDR2 ANQGSEA. This chain's CDR3 is CSVEGQGGAYGYTF.

The chain carries TRBV18 and TRBJ1-1; TCRdb lists TRBD1, though no DNA is available to test this call. Germline CDR1 and CDR2: KGHSH and LQKENI. This CDR3 is built from 18 residues. The CDR3 spells CASSTWPNGQGRNTEAFF.

By frequency, this clonotype registers medium-sized. CDR3 residues: CASRGLRSWLSSGANVLTF. This sequence joins TRBV13 and TRBJ2-6. The CDR3 spans 19 residues. Germline assignment: CDR1 PRHDT and CDR2 FYEKMQ (reference sequence).

CDR3 residues: CAISESGGQNEKLFF. The V and J genes are TRBV10-3 and TRBJ1-4; the D call of TRBD1 rests on TCRdb alone, since no DNA is present to check it. In germline, CDR1 is ENHRY, CDR2 SYGVKD. The CDR3 length is 15 residues.

The gene calls are TRBV10-3 and TRBJ1-2; TCRdb returns TRBD1, unconfirmable since there is no DNA. Germline V CDR1 and CDR2: ENHRY, SYGVKD. The CDR3 totals 13 residues. The chain's CDR3 is CAIRTGTQYGYTF.

By frequency, this clonotype registers medium-sized. The J gene is TRBJ2-5, the V gene TRBV12-3 or TRBV12-4; checking the TCRdb D call of TRBD1 is not possible without DNA. The CDR3 is 16 residues long. CDR3 amino acids: CASSSPGSGGKETQYF.

By frequency, this clonotype registers medium-sized (0.01 to 0.1%). This chain joins TRBV6-5 and TRBJ2-3; TCRdb lists TRBD1, though no DNA is available to test this call. The CDR3 totals 14 residues. Per the germline V gene, CDR1 is MNHEY and CDR2 is SVGAGI. The CDR3 region is CASSLGARGDTQYF.

This chain uses TRBV6-5 with TRBJ1-1; the D gene TCRdb calls, TRBD1, cannot be checked with no DNA. This CDR3 has 15 amino acids. The germline CDR1 and CDR2 sequences are MNHEY and SVGAGI. The CDR3 loop is CASRPAWGGNTEAFF.

V usage is TRBV6-1 and J usage is TRBJ1-6; TCRdb's D call, TRBD1, is unchecked because there is no DNA. Per germline, CDR1 MNHNS and CDR2 SASEGT. This CDR3 has 15 amino acids. The chain's CDR3 is CASSERRGEVSPLHF.

By frequency, this clonotype registers medium-sized. The V and J genes are TRBV30 and TRBJ1-2. Germline lookup yields CDR1 GTSNPN and CDR2 SVGIG (reference sequence). The CDR3 length is 11 residues. CDR3 residues: CAWSVGLFYTF.

This rearrangement joins TRBV27 to TRBJ2-5; checking the TCRdb D call of TRBD1 is not possible without DNA. This CDR3 region has 15 residues. CDR1 MNHEY and CDR2 SMNVEV come from the germline V gene (reference sequence). The chain's CDR3 is CASSPGTDTQETQYF.

The chain links TRBV27 to TRBJ2-7; the TRBD1 assignment by TCRdb is unverifiable without DNA. CDR1 MNHEY and CDR2 SMNVEV come from the germline V gene (reference sequence). The CDR3 spans 15 residues. The CDR3 loop is CASSWSGKSSYEQYF.

V is TRBV15 and J is TRBJ1-5. In germline, CDR1 is LNHNV, CDR2 YYDKDF (reference sequence). The CDR3 consists of 13 residues. CDR3 sequence: CATASDGDQPQHF.

In terms of frequency, this clonotype is medium-sized. The CDR3 protein is CASSAESTYEQYF. This chain uses TRBV13 with TRBJ2-7. Germline V gene lookup returns CDR1 PRHDT and CDR2 FYEKMQ (reference sequence). This CDR3 comprises 13 residues.

The chain employs TRBV30 and TRBJ2-7. Germline V gene lookup returns CDR1 GTSNPN and CDR2 SVGIG (reference sequence). CDR3 length: 12 residues. The CDR3 spells CAWGRLSYEQYF.

Its frequency marks this clonotype as medium-sized (0.01 to 0.1%). The chain carries TRBV6-2 or TRBV6-3 and TRBJ2-3; the TRBD2 assignment by TCRdb is unverifiable without DNA. CDR3 size: 17 residues. The germline V gene has CDR1 MNHEY and CDR2 SVGEGT. CDR3 sequence reads: CASSIGRTSSAADTQYF.

This clonotype is classed as medium-sized by frequency. This rearrangement joins TRBV19 to TRBJ2-7. There are 15 residues in the CDR3. Germline lookup yields CDR1 LNHDA and CDR2 SQIVND (reference sequence). The CDR3 region is CASSIGAGRSYEQYF.

This clonotype is deemed medium-sized by its frequency. CDR3 amino acids: CASSLNPADFSGANVLTF. The chain employs TRBV27 and TRBJ2-6; TCRdb picks TRBD2, but there is no DNA to check that call. The CDR3 has 18 residues. Germline loops: CDR1 MNHEY, CDR2 SMNVEV (reference sequence).

The rearrangement uses TRBV12-3 or TRBV12-4 and TRBJ1-1. The length of the CDR3 is 14 residues. This CDR3 reads CASSFRLVNTEAFF.

This sequence joins TRBV18 and TRBJ1-4; TCRdb's D gene call, TRBD1, goes unchecked for lack of DNA. This CDR3 is built from 14 residues. CDR1 is KGHSH, CDR2 LQKENI, per germline. CDR3 amino acids: CASSSGGAGEKLFF.

The rearrangement uses TRBV6-4 and TRBJ2-3; TCRdb's D call of TRBD1 is untestable without DNA. The germline gives CDR1 MRHNA, CDR2 SNTAGT. This CDR3 is built from 17 residues. CDR3 protein: CAMPGHRDSRFTDTQYF.

This clonotype is labeled medium-sized (0.01 to 0.1%) based on frequency. The chain couples TRBV7-6 to TRBJ2-2; TCRdb's D call, TRBD2, is unchecked because there is no DNA. The CDR3 contains 14 residues. The germline V gene encodes CDR1 SGHVS and CDR2 FNYEAQ. CDR3 sequence reads: CASSPSSGAGELFF.

The rearrangement uses TRBV5-5 and TRBJ2-1; no DNA is available, so the TRBD1 call from TCRdb remains unchecked. Germline loops: CDR1 SGHKS, CDR2 YYEKEE (reference sequence). The CDR3 has 14 amino acids. The CDR3 reads CASSLTGTAREQFF. Filled out from reference TRBV5-5 and TRBJ2-1, the complete variable domain reads DAGVTQSPTHLIKTRGQQVTLRCSPISGHKSVSWYQQVLGQGPQFIFQYYEKEERGRGNFPDRFSARQFPNYSSELNVNALLLGDSALYLCASSLTGTAREQFFGPGTRLTVL.

The chain couples TRBV7-6 to TRBJ2-7; as DNA is missing, the TRBD1 call by TCRdb cannot be tested. The CDR3 extends over 15 amino acids. The germline CDR1 and CDR2 sequences are SGHVS and FNYEAQ. The CDR3 loop reads CASSLDEGQVYEQYF.

The J gene is TRBJ1-1, the V gene TRBV19. The CDR3 totals 14 residues. The V gene's germline CDR1 is LNHDA and CDR2 SQIVND (reference sequence). CDR3 residues: CASSIDPGDTEAFF.

Frequency places this clonotype as medium-sized. The chain recombines TRBV12-3 or TRBV12-4 with TRBJ2-6; the D gene TCRdb calls, TRBD1, cannot be checked with no DNA. CDR3 length: 14 residues. CDR3 protein: CASSFLGATNVLTF.